The rows below give T cell receptor beta chains drawn from one sample of a study of blood T cell repertoires in COVID-19. This table comes from immunoSEQ multiplex PCR, and its TCRdb copy is limited to in-frame clones, with some not included. This table holds around 98,000 clones, under 85% found once. The specimen sequenced was peripheral blood. The receptors were sampled from a man in his 70s with acute or convalescent COVID-19. The CDR3 runs from the conserved cysteine through the conserved F or W. The D gene is left open where the match is weak. Not all rows give a size; the values are once, few, many and, for expanded clones, a class.

>once|TRBJ2-7|NA|TRBV28
TGTGCCAGCAGAGAACAGGGCCCTCGGGCGTACGAGCAGTACTTC
CASREQGPRAYEQYF
>NA|TRBJ1-2|TRBD1|TRBV11-2
TGTGCCAGCAGCCCCAGACAGGGGAGGGCTAACTATGGCTACACCTTC
CASSPRQGRANYGYTF
>NA|TRBJ1-2|NA|TRBV6-2/TRBV6-3
TGTGCCAGCAGTTCCCCTACGGTTCGACGGAGCTATGGCTACACCTTC
CASSSPTVRRSYGYTF
>NA|TRBJ2-1|NA|TRBV4-2
TGTGCCAGCAGCCACGGAGGTGCCGGGGACAATGAGCAGTTCTTC
CASSHGGAGDNEQFF
>NA|TRBJ1-3|NA|TRBV19
TGTGCCAGTAGTCCGGGGACATATACCAGCGCGGGAAACACCATATATTTT
CASSPGTYTSAGNTIYF
>NA|TRBJ2-7|TRBD2|TRBV20-1
TGCAGTGCTAGTCAGGTAGCGGGAGAGCAGTACTTC
CSASQVAGEQYF
>NA|TRBJ1-2|TRBD1|TRBV5-8
TGTGCCAGCAGCTTGGAAGGGGGCGCCTATGGCTACACCTTC
CASSLEGGAYGYTF
>NA|TRBJ2-3|TRBD2|TRBV2
TGTGCCAGCACCGGGACTAGCGGGAGAATCGGCACAGATACGCAGTATTTT
CASTGTSGRIGTDTQYF
>few|TRBJ2-5|NA|TRBV3-1/TRBV3-2
TGTGCCAGCAGCCAAGGGATCGGGGAGACCCAGTACTTC
CASSQGIGETQYF
>few|TRBJ2-7|NA|TRBV21-1
TGTGCCAGCAGCCCCACTTCCTACGAGCAGTACTTC
CASSPTSYEQYF
>NA|TRBJ2-1|NA|TRBV7-9
TGTGCCAGCAGCTTAAGGGGCTGGGAGCAGTTCTTC
CASSLRGWEQFF
>once|TRBJ1-1|NA|TRBV12-3/TRBV12-4
TGTGCGAGCTTTAACGGGGGAGAAGCTTTCTTT
CASFNGGEAFF
>few|TRBJ1-2|NA|TRBV2
TGTGCCAGCAGGCAGGGGACTAACTATGGCTACACCTTC
CASRQGTNYGYTF
>NA|TRBJ2-3|NA|TRBV5-1
TGCGCCAGCAGCGTTTACAGGTTGGAGACCACAGATACGCAGTATTTT
CASSVYRLETTDTQYF
>once|TRBJ2-2|NA|TRBV30
TGTGCCTGGTCCCGGACACGAAACACCGGGGAGCTGTTTTTT
CAWSRTRNTGELFF
>NA|TRBJ2-2|NA|TRBV11-3
TGTGCCAGCAGCTTAGATAAGAGTTCGGAGGTCGCCGGGGAGCTGTTTTTT
CASSLDKSSEVAGELFF
>few|TRBJ2-3|NA|TRBV28
TGTGCCAGCAGTACATTCACAGATACGCAGTATTTT
CASSTFTDTQYF
>NA|TRBJ1-2|NA|TRBV6-6
TGTGCCAGCACCCTCGTTACCCTGAGCCCGGGGGGCTACACCTTC
CASTLVTLSPGGYTF
>NA|TRBJ1-3|NA|TRBV3-1/TRBV3-2
TGTGCCAGCAGCCAAGGGGGCGACGGAAACACCATATATTTT
CASSQGGDGNTIYF
>NA|TRBJ1-5|NA|TRBV6-4
TGTGCCAGCAGTGACGGAGATCAGCCCCAGCATTTT
CASSDGDQPQHF
>NA|TRBJ1-3|NA|TRBV20-1
TGCAGTGGAGGGACTGGAAACACCATATATTTT
CSGGTGNTIYF
>NA|TRBJ2-7|TRBD2|TRBV5-1
TGCGCCAGCAGCGGGACTAGCGGGAGGTCCTACGAGCAGTACTTC
CASSGTSGRSYEQYF
>few|TRBJ2-1|TRBD2|TRBV4-1
TGCGCCAGCAGCCAAGAGAGTAGCGGGAGGGGGAATGAGCAGTTCTTC
CASSQESSGRGNEQFF
>NA|TRBJ2-2|NA|TRBV7-9
TGTGCCAGCAGCTTATTCGGAGGCAGCACCGGGGAGCTGTTTTTT
CASSLFGGSTGELFF
>few|TRBJ2-5|TRBD1|TRBV15
TGTGCCACCAGCAGAGCCGCTCAGAGACAGGGGGTGCAGACCCAGTACTTC
CATSRAAQRQGVQTQYF